The T cell receptor (beta chain) described here comes from a study of monozygotic twins with inflammatory bowel disease. Study-wide findings and caveats: Results did not support any single strong IBD-associated signal or clonotype. Especially with disease activity, IBD patients had fewer clonotypes in common with others than healthy twins did. T cell subtypes were not distinguishable in this analysis.

Making each TCR library took 3,000 to 4,500 ng of total RNA. Following a re-call of the 5' RACE reads, TCRdb has one entry per CDR3 protein and lacks DNA. In total, the table holds 200,000 to 250,000 distinct CDR3 sequences. As regards this clonotype: Its antigen is still unknown.

This CDR3 has 14 amino acids. Germline V gene lookup returns CDR1 SGHDT and CDR2 YYEEEE. This receptor was identified in a human donor with ulcerative colitis or Crohn's disease, or a healthy co-twin of an affected twin (not recorded which). The chain has TRBV5-6 and TRBJ2-7; TCRdb calls TRBD1, which cannot be checked without DNA. Sequencing was performed on blood. The CDR3 sequence is CASSSRDRGYEQYF.